The present entry profiles one T cell receptor (beta chain) with its context. This CDR3 is also generated by other DNA sequences in the sample. This record comes from a study of T cell responses to AZD1222 COVID-19 vaccine. Measured with immunoSEQ multiplex PCR; TCRdb has only the in-frame clones, and not every one. Among 90,000 to 120,000 clones, approximately 92% were seen once, and the ten largest hold approximately 1.3%. Germline V gene lookup returns CDR1 GTSNPN and CDR2 SVGIG (reference sequence). V lost 1 base and J lost 0, with 4 bases in between. The CDR3 loop spans 13 amino acids. The sequences come from peripheral blood, collected on day 0 of AZD1222 vaccination. This receptor was identified in an adult in good health. The V call is TRBV30, the J call TRBJ2-1; D unresolved. CDR3 loop: CAWSGSSYNEQFF. For the CDR3, the DNA is TGTGCCTGGAGTGGTAGCTCCTACAATGAGCAGTTCTTC.